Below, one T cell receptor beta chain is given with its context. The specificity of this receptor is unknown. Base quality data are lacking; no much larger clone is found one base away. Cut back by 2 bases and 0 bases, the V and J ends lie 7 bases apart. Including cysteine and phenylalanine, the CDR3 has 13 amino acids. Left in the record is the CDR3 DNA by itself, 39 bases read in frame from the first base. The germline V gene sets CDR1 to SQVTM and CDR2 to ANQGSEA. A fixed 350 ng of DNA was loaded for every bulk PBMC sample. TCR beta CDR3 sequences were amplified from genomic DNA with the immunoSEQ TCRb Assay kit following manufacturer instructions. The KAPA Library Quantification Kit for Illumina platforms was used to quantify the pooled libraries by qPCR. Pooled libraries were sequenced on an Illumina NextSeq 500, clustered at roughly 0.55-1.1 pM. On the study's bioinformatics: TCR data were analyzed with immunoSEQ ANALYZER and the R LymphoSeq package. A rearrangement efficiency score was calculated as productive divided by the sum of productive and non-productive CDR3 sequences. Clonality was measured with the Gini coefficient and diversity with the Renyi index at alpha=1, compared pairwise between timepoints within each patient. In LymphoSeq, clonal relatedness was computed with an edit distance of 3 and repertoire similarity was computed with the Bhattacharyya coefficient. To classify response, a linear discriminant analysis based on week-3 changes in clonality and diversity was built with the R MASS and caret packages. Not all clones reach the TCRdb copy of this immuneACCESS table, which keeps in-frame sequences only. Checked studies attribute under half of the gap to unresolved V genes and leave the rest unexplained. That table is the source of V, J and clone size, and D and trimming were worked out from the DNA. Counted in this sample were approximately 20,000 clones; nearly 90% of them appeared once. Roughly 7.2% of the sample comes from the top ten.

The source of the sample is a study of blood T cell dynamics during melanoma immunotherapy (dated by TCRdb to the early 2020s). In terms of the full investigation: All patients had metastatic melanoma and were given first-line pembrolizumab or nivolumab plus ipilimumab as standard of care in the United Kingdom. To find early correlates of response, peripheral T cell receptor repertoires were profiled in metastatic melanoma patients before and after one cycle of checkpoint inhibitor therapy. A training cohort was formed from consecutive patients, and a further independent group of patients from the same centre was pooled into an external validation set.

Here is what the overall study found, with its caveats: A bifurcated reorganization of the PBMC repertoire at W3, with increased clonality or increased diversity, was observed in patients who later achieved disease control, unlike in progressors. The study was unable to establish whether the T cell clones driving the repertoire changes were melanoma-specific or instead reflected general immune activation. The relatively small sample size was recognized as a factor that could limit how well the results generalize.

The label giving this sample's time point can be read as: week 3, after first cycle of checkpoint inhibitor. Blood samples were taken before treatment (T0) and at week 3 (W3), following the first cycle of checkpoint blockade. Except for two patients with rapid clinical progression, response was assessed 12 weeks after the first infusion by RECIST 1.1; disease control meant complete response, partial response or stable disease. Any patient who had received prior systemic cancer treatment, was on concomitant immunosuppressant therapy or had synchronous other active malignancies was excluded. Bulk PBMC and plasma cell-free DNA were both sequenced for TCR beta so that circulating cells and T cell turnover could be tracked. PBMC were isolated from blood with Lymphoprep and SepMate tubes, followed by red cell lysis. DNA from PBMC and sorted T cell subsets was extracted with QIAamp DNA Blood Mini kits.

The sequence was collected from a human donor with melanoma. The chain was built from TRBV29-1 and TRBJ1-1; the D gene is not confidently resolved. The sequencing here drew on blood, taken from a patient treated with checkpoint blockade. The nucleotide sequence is TGCAGCGTTGAAACCGGGATGAACACTGAAGCTTTCTTT. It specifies CSVETGMNTEAFF. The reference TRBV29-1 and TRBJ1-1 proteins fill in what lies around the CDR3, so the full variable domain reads SAVISQKPSRDICQRGTSLTIQCQVDSQVTMMFWYRQQPGQSLTLIATANQGSEATYESGFVIDKFPISRPNLTFSTLTVSNMSPEDSSIYLCSVETGMNTEAFFGQGTRLTVV.